This record covers a single TCR beta chain. The antigen is unknown. This sample was taken from a study of identical twins. Findings and caveats of the study: Excess twin sharing in beta out-of-frame sequences was weaker. Reduced insertions were recorded for abundant cord blood beta clonotypes, with no such pattern in memory repertoires. Compared with models, monozygotic twins showed more out-of-frame TCR alpha sharing.

Trimming removed 0 bases at V and 10 bases at J, with 13 bases between. CDR3 size: 15 residues. CDR1 LGHDT and CDR2 YNNKEL come from the germline V gene (reference sequence). Each CDR3 protein is one row after TCRdb ran MiXCR on the 5' RACE reads. The data contain about 550,000 distinct CDR3 sequences, approximately 20% of them seen just once; the ten biggest clones take up 0.48%. This same sample was also taken into another study, of yellow fever vaccine responses in identical twins.

This sequence joins TRBV3-1 and TRBJ1-6; D remains unclear. The sequenced material came from CD4+ T cells sorted from blood. The sequence came from a woman between 18 and 29 years old in good health. CDR3 sequence reads: CASSQERGFRSPLHF. The CDR3 DNA reads TGTGCCAGCAGCCAAGAGCGAGGGTTTCGGTCACCCCTCCACTTT.